The 4 T cell receptor beta chains given below trace back to one sample, sequenced in a study of T cells in Graves' hyperthyroidism and ophthalmopathy. RNA transcripts served as the template for amplifying TCR beta CDR3 regions. TCR CDR3 regions were first amplified by RT-PCR with HTBI primers. One entry per CDR3 protein results from TCRdb running MiXCR on the multiplex PCR reads. This sample yields 250,000 to 300,000 distinct CDR3 sequences, of which roughly 15% are seen a single time; roughly 7.7% belongs to the top ten. The sequenced sample was blood. All receptors derive from a woman between 40 and 50 years old with Graves' hyperthyroidism.

This clonotype showed up just a few times. The chain recombines TRBV6-2 or TRBV6-3 with TRBJ1-1, with 9 bases identical to TRBD1. The germline V gene encodes CDR1 MNHEY and CDR2 SVGEGT. The CDR3 has 16 amino acids. The V and J ends lost 4 bases and 1 base, in that order; junction bases with no gene match: 7. This chain's CDR3 is CASSSTGGGRNTEAFF. CDR3 nucleotide sequence: TGTGCCAGCAGTTCGACAGGGGGTGGGAGGAACACTGAAGCTTTCTTT.

This chain uses TRBV18 with TRBJ1-3; 10 bases fit TRBD1. Germline CDR1 KGHSH, CDR2 LQKENI. This CDR3 spans 16 amino acids. With 3 bases clipped from V and 4 bases from J, the junction kept 6 bases outside the gene matches. CDR3 protein: CASSPPGQGTGNTIYF. The CDR3 region has the DNA TGTGCCAGCTCACCTCCGGGACAGGGGACCGGAAACACCATATATTTT.

This clonotype was counted at least ten times. CDR3: CASSYKGGRAHEQYF. Written as DNA, the CDR3 is TGTGCCAGCAGCTACAAGGGCGGGAGGGCCCACGAGCAGTACTTC. The J gene is TRBJ2-7, the V gene TRBV7-9; 9 nucleotides align to TRBD2. CDR1 and CDR2 (germline): SEHNR, FQNEAQ (reference sequence). The CDR3 is 15 amino acids. Trimming took 4 bases from V and 5 from J; bases not matched to a gene: 9.

This clonotype appeared a few times. V usage is TRBV10-3 and J usage is TRBJ2-1; D is perhaps TRBD1 (6 bases). Germline-derived CDR1 and CDR2 are ENHRY and SYGVKD. The CDR3 contains 12 residues. Trimming cost V 11 bases and J 10 bases, with 18 bases left between them. The CDR3 is CASRTGNWEQFF. DNA of the CDR3: TGTGCCTCCCGAACAGGGAATTGGGAGCAGTTCTTC.